What follows are 10 T cell receptor beta chains derived from one specimen sequenced in a study of post-analysis software for immune sequencing data. Regarding the study as a whole: Elevated frequency relative to controls characterized four or five TRBV segments in patients, TRBV5-6, TRBV5-1 and TRBV20-1 among them.

Which antigens these TCRs recognize remains unknown. Researchers reported that TCR beta cDNA libraries carried unique molecular identifiers. MiXCR, run by TCRdb on the PCR reads, gives a single entry per CDR3 protein. The sample includes hundreds of thousands of distinct CDR3 sequences, just under 30% seen only once; the top ten take roughly 0.57%. Material: blood. These receptors were taken from a girl aged 10-17 years with multiple sclerosis.

This chain connects TRBV12-3 or TRBV12-4 to TRBJ2-1; 11 nucleotides line up with TRBD2. The CDR3 length is 15 residues. With 1 base clipped from V and 10 bases from J, the junction kept 6 bases outside the gene matches. DNA for the CDR3: TGTGCCAGCAGTTTAGGTCTAGCGGGGGGAATGGAGCAGTTCTTC. It encodes CASSLGLAGGMEQFF.

This clonotype appeared a few times. J is TRBJ2-1 and V is TRBV10-3, with 10 nucleotides matching TRBD2. J was trimmed by 0 bases and V by 0 bases; bases with no gene match: 8. This CDR3 has 19 residues. Germline V lookup: CDR1 ENHRY, CDR2 SYGVKD. In nucleotides, the CDR3 is TGTGCCATCAGTGAGTCAGCGGGAGGGCCGATGAGCTCCTACAATGAGCAGTTCTTC. Translating it yields CAISESAGGPMSSYNEQFF.

The V gene is TRBV27, the J gene TRBJ2-3; D call uncertain. Per germline, CDR1 MNHEY and CDR2 SMNVEV (reference sequence). V lost 6 bases and J 0 bases, leaving 10 bases between the germline ends. The CDR3 covers 14 residues. The CDR3 spells CASRLSDSTDTQYF. The DNA of the CDR3 is TGTGCCAGCAGGCTCTCTGATAGCACAGATACGCAGTATTTT.

This clonotype has just a few counts. The V and J genes are TRBV28 and TRBJ2-7; TRBD1 agrees at 8 bases. CDR1 is MDHEN, CDR2 SYDVKM, per germline. The CDR3 has 15 residues. The junction had 11 bases not matched to a gene; V was cut back by 8 bases and J by 2 bases. CDR3 DNA sequence: TGTGCCAGCGGGTCTACAGGGGGTGACCCCTACGAGCAGTACTTC. Its translation is CASGSTGGDPYEQYF.

In its sample, this clonotype was seen a few times. This chain links TRBV5-6 with TRBJ2-4, with D tentatively TRBD1 (5 bases). V gave up 1 base and J gave up 0 bases, with 20 bases separating them. This CDR3 contains 19 residues. CDR1 and CDR2 (germline): SGHDT, YYEEEE. This CDR3 is CASSLIGVEFRPAKNIQYF. The CDR3 DNA is TGTGCCAGCAGCTTGATAGGGGTAGAATTTAGGCCAGCCAAAAACATTCAGTACTTC.

This clonotype was recorded at least ten times. The rearrangement links TRBV12-3 or TRBV12-4 to TRBJ2-5; D gene unclear. The J call may be incorrect, as the DNA end agrees better with TRBJ2-7. This CDR3 spans 12 amino acids. CDR3 DNA sequence: TGTGCCACTAGTCTTCAGTTGGCCGAGCAGTACTTC. Its translation: CATSLQLAEQYF.

This clonotype was seen a few times. The genes are TRBV6-6 and TRBJ1-1; the D is unclear. Germline-derived CDR1 and CDR2 are MNHNY and SVGAGI (reference sequence). V lost 0 bases and J 4 bases, leaving 9 bases between the germline ends. There are 14 residues in the CDR3. The CDR3 sequence is CASSYSLTGTEAFF. The CDR3 DNA is TGTGCCAGCAGTTACTCGCTCACGGGCACTGAAGCTTTCTTT.

This clonotype was observed a few times. The J gene is TRBJ2-1, the V gene TRBV20-1; no clear D. This CDR3 contains 13 residues. The germline V gene has CDR1 DFQATT and CDR2 SNEGSKA (reference sequence). V lost 5 bases, J lost 10 bases, and 18 bases lay in between. The CDR3 nucleotides are TGCAGTGCTCGCGCCGAGGCCCTTCGCGAGCAGTTCTTC. Translation gives CSARAEALREQFF.

CDR3 in amino acids: CASRLGREVGETQYF. In DNA, the CDR3 is TGTGCCAGCAGACTAGGGAGGGAAGTTGGAGAGACCCAGTACTTC. The chain is built from TRBV6-6 and TRBJ2-5; 7 bases are shared with TRBD2. This CDR3 has 15 residues. Germline CDR1 reads MNHNY; CDR2 reads SVGAGI (reference sequence). The trim removed 6 bases at V and 4 bases at J, leaving 11 bases unmatched.

Remarks on this clonotype: This could be a read error, since a much larger clone is one nucleotide away. The chain links TRBV29-1 to TRBJ2-5, with 11 bases matching TRBD1. Germline trimming cut 7 bases from V and 5 bases from J; bases unmatched to any gene: 6. This CDR3 is built from 13 residues. Germline V gene lookup returns CDR1 SQVTM and CDR2 ANQGSEA. The CDR3 coding sequence is TGCAGCGCCGGGACAGGGGGATGCGAGACCCAGTACTTC. Protein: CSAGTGGCETQYF.